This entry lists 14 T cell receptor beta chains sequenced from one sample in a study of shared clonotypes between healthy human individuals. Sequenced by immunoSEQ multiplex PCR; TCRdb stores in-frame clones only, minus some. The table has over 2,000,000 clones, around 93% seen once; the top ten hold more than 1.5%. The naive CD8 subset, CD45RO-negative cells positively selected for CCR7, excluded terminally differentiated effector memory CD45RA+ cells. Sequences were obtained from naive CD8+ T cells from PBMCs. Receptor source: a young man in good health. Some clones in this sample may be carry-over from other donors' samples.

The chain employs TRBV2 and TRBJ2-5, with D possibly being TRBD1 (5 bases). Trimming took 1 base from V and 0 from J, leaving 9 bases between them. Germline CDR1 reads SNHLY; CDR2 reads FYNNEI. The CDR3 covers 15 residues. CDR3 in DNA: TGTGCCAGCAGTGAAGAGGGGTTGTACCAAGAGACCCAGTACTTC. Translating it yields CASSEEGLYQETQYF.

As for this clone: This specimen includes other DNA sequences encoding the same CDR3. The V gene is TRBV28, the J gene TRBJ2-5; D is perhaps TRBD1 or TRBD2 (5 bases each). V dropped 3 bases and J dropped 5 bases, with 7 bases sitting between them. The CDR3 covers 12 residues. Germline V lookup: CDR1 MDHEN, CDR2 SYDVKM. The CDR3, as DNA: TGTGCCAGCAGTTTTTGGGGGGAGACCCAGTACTTC. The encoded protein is CASSFWGETQYF.

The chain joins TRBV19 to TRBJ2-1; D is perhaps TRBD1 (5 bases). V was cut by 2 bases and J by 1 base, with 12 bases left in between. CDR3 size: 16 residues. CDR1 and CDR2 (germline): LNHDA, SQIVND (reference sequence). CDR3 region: CASSIKGPVSYNEQFF. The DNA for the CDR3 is TGTGCCAGTAGTATAAAGGGGCCCGTATCCTACAATGAGCAGTTCTTC.

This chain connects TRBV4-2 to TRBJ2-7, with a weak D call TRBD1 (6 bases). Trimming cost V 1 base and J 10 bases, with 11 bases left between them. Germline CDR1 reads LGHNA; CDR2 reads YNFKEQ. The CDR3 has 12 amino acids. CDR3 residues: CASSQAPGEQYF. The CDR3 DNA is TGTGCCAGCAGCCAAGCCCCAGGGGAACAGTACTTC.

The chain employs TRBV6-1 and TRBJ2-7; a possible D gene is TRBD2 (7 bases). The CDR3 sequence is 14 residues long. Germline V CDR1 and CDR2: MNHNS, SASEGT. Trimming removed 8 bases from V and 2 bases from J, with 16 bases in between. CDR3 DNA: TGTGCCAGCCATATAGAGGGGGGGGCCTACGAGCAGTACTTC. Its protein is CASHIEGGAYEQYF.

CDR3 loop: CASSSTESVDNEQFF. CDR3 in DNA: TGTGCCAGCAGCTCCACGGAGTCGGTAGACAATGAGCAGTTCTTC. The chain combines TRBV7-9 with TRBJ2-1; D not resolved. The CDR3 is made up of 15 amino acids. Looked up from germline, CDR1 is SEHNR and CDR2 is FQNEAQ (reference sequence). V was clipped by 4 bases and J by 5 bases, with 15 bases between them.

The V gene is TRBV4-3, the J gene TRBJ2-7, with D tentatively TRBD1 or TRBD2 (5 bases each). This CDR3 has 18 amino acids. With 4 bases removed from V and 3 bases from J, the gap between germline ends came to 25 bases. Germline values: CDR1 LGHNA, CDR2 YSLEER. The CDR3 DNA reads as TGCGCCAGCAGCCGGATCATACCAGACGGGACGGAAAACTACGAGCAGTACTTC. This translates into CASSRIIPDGTENYEQYF.

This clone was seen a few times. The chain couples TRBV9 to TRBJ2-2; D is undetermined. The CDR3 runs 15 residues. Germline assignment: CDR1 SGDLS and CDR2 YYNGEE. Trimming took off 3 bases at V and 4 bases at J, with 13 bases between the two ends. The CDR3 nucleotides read TGTGCCAGCAGCGACCACGACACCCTCACCGGGGAGCTGTTTTTT. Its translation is CASSDHDTLTGELFF.

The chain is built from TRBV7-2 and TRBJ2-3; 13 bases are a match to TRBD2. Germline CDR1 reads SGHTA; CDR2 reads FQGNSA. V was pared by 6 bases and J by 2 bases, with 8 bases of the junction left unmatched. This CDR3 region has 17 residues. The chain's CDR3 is CASSYRLAGGLTDTQYF. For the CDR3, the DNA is TGTGCCAGCAGTTACAGACTAGCGGGAGGCCTCACAGATACGCAGTATTTT.

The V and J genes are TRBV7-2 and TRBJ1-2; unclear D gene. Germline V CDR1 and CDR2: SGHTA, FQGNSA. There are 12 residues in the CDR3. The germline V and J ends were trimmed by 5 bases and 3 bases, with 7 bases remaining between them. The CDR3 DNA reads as TGTGCCAGCAGCCTGGCCTACTATGGCTACACCTTC. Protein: CASSLAYYGYTF.

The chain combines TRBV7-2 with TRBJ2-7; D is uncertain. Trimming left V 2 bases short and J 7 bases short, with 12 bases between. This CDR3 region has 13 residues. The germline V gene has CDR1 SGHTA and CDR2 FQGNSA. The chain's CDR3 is CASSLIISVEQYF. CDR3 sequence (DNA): TGTGCCAGCAGCTTAATAATTTCAGTGGAGCAGTACTTC.

This CDR3 is CASSLFYFPIEARGVRGNQPQHF. The CDR3 DNA is TGTGCCAGCAGTTTATTTTATTTCCCCATTGAGGCCCGGGGGGTTCGGGGCAATCAGCCCCAGCATTTT. The V gene is TRBV27, the J gene TRBJ1-5; D is possibly TRBD1 (5 bases). Looked up from germline, CDR1 is MNHEY and CDR2 is SMNVEV (reference sequence). The CDR3 runs 23 residues. Trimming took off 1 base at V and 2 bases at J, with 33 bases between the two ends.

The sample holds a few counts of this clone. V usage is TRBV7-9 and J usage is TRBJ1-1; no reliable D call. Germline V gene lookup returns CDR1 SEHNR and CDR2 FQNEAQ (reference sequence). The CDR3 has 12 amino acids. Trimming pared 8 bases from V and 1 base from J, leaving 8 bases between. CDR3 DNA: TGTGCCAGCTGTTACGGGAACACTGAAGCTTTCTTT. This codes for CASCYGNTEAFF.

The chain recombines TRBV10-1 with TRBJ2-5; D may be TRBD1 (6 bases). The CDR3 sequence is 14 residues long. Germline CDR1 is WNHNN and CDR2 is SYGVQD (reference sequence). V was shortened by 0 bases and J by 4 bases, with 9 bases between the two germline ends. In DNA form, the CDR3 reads TGCGCCAGCAGTGAGTCGACAGGAGTAGAGACCCAGTACTTC. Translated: CASSESTGVETQYF.